This record looks at one TCR beta chain sequence and its context. This sample is part of a study of blood T cell repertoires in COVID-19. Study summary: Some COVID-19 samples were acute and others convalescent; all came from the United States, Italy and Spain. Sources were T cells, B-cell-depleted T cells, or PBMCs; the material itself was cDNA or gDNA.

Original processing methods: Amplified reference gene primers provided the basis for estimating nucleated cell counts. The assay was immunoSEQ multiplex PCR, and TCRdb's table has in-frame clones only and misses some. That table furnishes V, J and clone size, whereas the DNA furnished D and trimming. The repertoire includes 250,000 to 350,000 clones, more than 75% of them detected once, and 2.1% sits in the top ten. Between the trimmed V and J ends, which lost 3 bases and 7 bases, there was a span of 15 bases. This CDR3 spans 15 amino acids. CDR1 is MDHEN, CDR2 SYDVKM, per germline. The specimen was peripheral blood. This receptor was taken from a woman in her 30s who had recovered from COVID-19. V is TRBV28 and J is TRBJ1-4; TRBD1 might be the D (5 bases). The CDR3, as DNA: TGTGCCAGCAGTTTCGCGGGGCCTACGGGTGAAAAACTGTTTTTT. Protein: CASSFAGPTGEKLFF.